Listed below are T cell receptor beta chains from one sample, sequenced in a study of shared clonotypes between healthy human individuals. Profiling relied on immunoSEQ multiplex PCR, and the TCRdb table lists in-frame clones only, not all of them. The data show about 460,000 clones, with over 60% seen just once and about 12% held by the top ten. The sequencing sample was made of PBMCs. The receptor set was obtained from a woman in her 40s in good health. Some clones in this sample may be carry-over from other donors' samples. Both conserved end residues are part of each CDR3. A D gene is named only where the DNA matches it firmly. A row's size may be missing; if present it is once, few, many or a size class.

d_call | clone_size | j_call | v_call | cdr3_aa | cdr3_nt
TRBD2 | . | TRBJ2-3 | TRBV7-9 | CASSFIAGGGDTQYF | TGTGCCAGCAGCTTTATAGCGGGAGGCGGAGATACGCAGTATTTT
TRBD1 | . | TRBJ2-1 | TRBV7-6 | CASSSPGQGNNEQFF | TGTGCCAGCAGCTCTCCGGGACAGGGGAACAATGAGCAGTTCTTC
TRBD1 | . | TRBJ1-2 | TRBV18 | CASSPSVTGSGGYGYTF | TGTGCCAGCTCACCATCGGTGACAGGGTCGGGGGGATATGGCTACACCTTC
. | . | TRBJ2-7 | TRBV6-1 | CASSEARAGSYEQYF | TGTGCCAGCAGTGAAGCGCGGGCGGGGTCCTACGAGCAGTACTTC
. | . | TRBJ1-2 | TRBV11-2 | CASSLDRGPYGYTF | TGTGCCAGCAGCTTAGATCGGGGTCCCTATGGCTACACCTTC
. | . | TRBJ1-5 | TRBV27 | CASSLSAGTLSYSNQPQHF | TGTGCCAGCAGTTTATCGGCCGGAACTCTCTCCTATAGCAATCAGCCCCAGCATTTT
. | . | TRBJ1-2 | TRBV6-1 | CASTLEGSLYGYTF | TGTGCCAGCACCCTAGAAGGGTCTCTTTATGGCTACACCTTC
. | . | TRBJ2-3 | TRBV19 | CASSIRDTDTQYF | TGTGCCAGTAGTATAAGGGACACAGATACGCAGTATTTT
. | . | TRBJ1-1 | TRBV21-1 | CASSSIRGEAFF | TGTGCCAGCAGCTCCATCCGGGGTGAAGCTTTCTTT
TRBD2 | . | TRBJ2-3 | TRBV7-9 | CASSLGLAASTDTQYF | TGTGCCAGCAGCTTAGGCCTAGCGGCCTCCACAGATACGCAGTATTTT
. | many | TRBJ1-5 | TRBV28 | CASSVWGPWPQHF | TGTGCCAGCAGCGTCTGGGGACCGTGGCCCCAGCATTTT
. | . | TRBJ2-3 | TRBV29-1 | CSVAREITDTQYF | TGCAGCGTCGCCAGAGAAATCACAGATACGCAGTATTTT
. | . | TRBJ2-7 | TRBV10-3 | CAISENPPGHRSYEQYF | TGTGCCATCAGTGAGAATCCTCCGGGGCATCGCTCTTACGAGCAGTACTTC
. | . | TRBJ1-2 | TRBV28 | CASSLVGASSGYTF | TGTGCCAGCAGTTTAGTCGGAGCCTCCAGTGGCTACACCTTC
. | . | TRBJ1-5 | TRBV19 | CASSEGRDQPQHF | TGTGCCAGTAGTGAGGGCAGAGATCAGCCCCAGCATTTT
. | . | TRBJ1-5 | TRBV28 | CASSLGQGNNQPQHF | TGTGCCAGCAGTTTAGGGCAGGGGAACAATCAGCCCCAGCATTTT
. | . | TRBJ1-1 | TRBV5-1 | CASSTQPGQNTEAFF | TGCGCCAGCAGCACACAACCGGGACAGAACACTGAAGCTTTCTTT
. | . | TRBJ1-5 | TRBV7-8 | CASSLVVVSASANQPQHF | TGTGCCAGCAGCTTAGTAGTGGTCTCCGCTTCGGCAAATCAGCCCCAGCATTTT
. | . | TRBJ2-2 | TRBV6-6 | CATGAGPTGELFF | TGTGCCACCGGGGCAGGGCCCACCGGGGAGCTGTTTTTT
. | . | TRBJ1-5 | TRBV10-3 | CAISESGQPQHF | TGTGCCATCAGTGAGTCAGGTCAGCCCCAGCATTTT
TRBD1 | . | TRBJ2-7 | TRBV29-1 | CSVEAWTGDSSGKQYF | TGCAGCGTTGAGGCCTGGACAGGGGATTCCAGCGGGAAGCAGTACTTC
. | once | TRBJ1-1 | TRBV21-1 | CASSPLTGARMGAFF | TGTGCCAGCAGCCCCCTGACAGGGGCCCGGATGGGAGCTTTCTTT
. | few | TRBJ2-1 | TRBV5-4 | CASSLDRTALGNEQFF | TGTGCCAGCAGCTTAGACAGGACGGCTTTAGGAAATGAGCAGTTCTTC
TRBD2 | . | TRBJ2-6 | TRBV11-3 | CASSLQREGRSGVLTF | TGTGCCAGCAGCTTACAACGGGAGGGCCGATCTGGCGTCCTGACTTTC
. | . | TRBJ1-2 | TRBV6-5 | CASRPDGDYGYTF | TGTGCCAGCAGACCAGACGGTGACTATGGCTACACCTTC
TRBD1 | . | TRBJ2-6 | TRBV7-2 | CASSWATGPGANVLTF | TGTGCCAGCAGCTGGGCGACAGGGCCTGGGGCCAACGTCCTGACTTTC
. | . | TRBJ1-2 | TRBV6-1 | CASSEPGGEISGYTF | TGTGCCAGCAGTGAACCTGGGGGGGAAATCTCTGGCTACACCTTC
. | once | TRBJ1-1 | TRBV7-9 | CASSSRTRNTEAFF | TGTGCCAGCAGCTCAAGAACGCGGAATACTGAAGCTTTCTTT
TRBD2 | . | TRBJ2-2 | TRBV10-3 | CAIGTSGRLNTGELFF | TGTGCCATCGGGACTAGCGGGAGGCTTAACACCGGGGAGCTGTTTTTT
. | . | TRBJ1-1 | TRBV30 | CAWIGGGTEAFF | TGTGCCTGGATCGGCGGGGGCACTGAAGCTTTCTTT
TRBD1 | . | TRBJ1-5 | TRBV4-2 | CASSPTGVDLPQHF | TGTGCCAGCAGCCCTACAGGGGTGGATTTGCCCCAGCATTTT
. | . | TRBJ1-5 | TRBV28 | CASSSGYKGNQPQHF | TGTGCCAGCAGTTCAGGTTATAAGGGTAATCAGCCCCAGCATTTT
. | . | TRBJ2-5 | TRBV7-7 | CASSLGSGGRGSQETQYF | TGTGCTAGCAGCTTAGGTAGCGGAGGGAGAGGGTCCCAAGAGACCCAGTACTTC
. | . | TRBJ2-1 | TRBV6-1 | CASSEAQVHEQFF | TGTGCCAGCAGTGAAGCGCAGGTCCATGAGCAGTTCTTC
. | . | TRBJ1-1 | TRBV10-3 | CAISGYKNTEAFF | TGTGCCATCAGTGGGTACAAGAACACTGAAGCTTTCTTT
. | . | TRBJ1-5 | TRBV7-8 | CASSLAPDQPQHF | TGTGCCAGCAGCTTAGCGCCAGATCAGCCCCAGCATTTT
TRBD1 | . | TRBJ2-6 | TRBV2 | CASSSQGAGANVLTF | TGTGCCAGCAGTTCACAGGGGGCTGGGGCCAACGTCCTGACTTTC
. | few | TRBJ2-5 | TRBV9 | CASARGTTQETQYF | TGTGCCAGCGCGAGGGGGACCACACAAGAGACCCAGTACTTC
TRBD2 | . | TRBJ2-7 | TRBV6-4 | CASLLSLAERSYEQYF | TGTGCCAGCCTTCTTTCCCTAGCGGAGCGGTCCTACGAGCAGTACTTC
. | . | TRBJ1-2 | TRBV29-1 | CSVGDDRGYTF | TGCAGCGTGGGGGATGATCGGGGCTACACCTTC
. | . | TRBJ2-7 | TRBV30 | CAWSVGVGENYEQYF | TGTGCCTGGAGTGTAGGGGTGGGAGAGAACTACGAGCAGTACTTC
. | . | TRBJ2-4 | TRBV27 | CASRQGTHSKNIQYF | TGTGCCAGCAGGCAGGGGACACATTCCAAAAACATTCAGTACTTC
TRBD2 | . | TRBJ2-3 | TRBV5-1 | CASSRLLAGITDTQYF | TGCGCCAGCAGCCGACTACTAGCGGGGATCACAGATACGCAGTATTTT
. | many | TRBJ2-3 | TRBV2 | CASGVGTSADTQYF | TGTGCCAGCGGGGTGGGCACCTCAGCCGATACGCAGTATTTT
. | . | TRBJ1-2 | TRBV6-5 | CASATGVLYGYTF | TGTGCCAGCGCTACAGGAGTACTTTATGGCTACACCTTC
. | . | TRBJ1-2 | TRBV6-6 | CASSYSGPLRTYGYTF | TGTGCCAGCAGTTACTCGGGCCCTCTGCGGACCTATGGCTACACCTTC
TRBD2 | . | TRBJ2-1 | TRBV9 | CASSASGRAVDEQFF | TGTGCCAGCAGCGCCTCCGGGAGGGCCGTCGATGAGCAGTTCTTC
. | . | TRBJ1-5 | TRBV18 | CASSPSGGGGQPQHF | TGTGCCAGCTCACCATCTGGGGGCGGCGGTCAGCCCCAGCATTTT
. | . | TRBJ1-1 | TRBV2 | CASRVEGGGTEAFF | TGTGCCAGCAGGGTTGAGGGAGGGGGCACTGAAGCTTTCTTT
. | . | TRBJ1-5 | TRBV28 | CASSLPTGRNQPQHF | TGTGCCAGCAGTTTACCCACAGGGCGCAATCAGCCCCAGCATTTT
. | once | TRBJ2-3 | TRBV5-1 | CASSNTWADTQYF | TGCGCCAGCAGCAACACATGGGCAGATACGCAGTATTTT
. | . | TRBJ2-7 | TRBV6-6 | CASSQDASSYEQYF | TGTGCCAGCAGCCAGGACGCCAGCTCCTACGAGCAGTACTTC
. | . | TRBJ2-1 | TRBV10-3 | CAIRGGSGYNEQFF | TGTGCCATCAGAGGTGGTAGCGGCTACAATGAGCAGTTCTTC